The 23 T cell receptor beta chains presented below share a single source sample, sequenced in a study of tumor-infiltrating lymphocytes in primary liver carcinoma. Alongside blood RNA obtained from unsorted whole blood, germline DNA was also extracted. With a constant-region primer, TCR beta cDNA was made from approximately 450 ng of total RNA. Modified slightly, ARM-PCR produced TCR beta libraries over three nested multiplex PCR rounds. Both of the initial two PCR rounds ran for nine to ten cycles and employed TRBV1-TRBV30 forward primers alongside a C-beta reverse primer. TCRdb reanalysed the multiplex PCR reads using MiXCR and keeps one entry per CDR3 protein. The data contain fewer than 400,000 distinct CDR3 sequences, 58% of them singletons. The sequencing sample was made of peripheral blood. The receptors here all came from a woman between 25 and 40 years old with primary liver carcinoma and hepatitis B virus infection.

This clonotype has a count of ten or more. J is TRBJ2-2 and V is TRBV7-9, with no clear D. The CDR3 length is 12 residues. The germline V and J ends were trimmed by 1 base and 6 bases, with 3 bases remaining between them. In germline, CDR1 is SEHNR, CDR2 FQNEAQ (reference sequence). The DNA for the CDR3 is TGTGCCAGCAGCTTAGGGCCCGGGGAGCTGTTTTTT. Amino acid sequence: CASSLGPGELFF.

The CDR3 nucleotides are TGTGCCAGCAGTCCCAGGCGTAGCGGAAATTACAATGAGCAGTTCTTC. Its translation is CASSPRRSGNYNEQFF. The rearrangement uses TRBV11-2 and TRBJ2-1; perhaps TRBD2 as D (6 bases). This CDR3 spans 16 amino acids. Trimming shortened V by 6 bases and J by 4 bases, and 19 bases separated the two germline ends. Per the germline V gene, CDR1 is SGHAT and CDR2 is FQNNGV.

This chain connects TRBV10-2 to TRBJ2-2; 11 nucleotides align to TRBD1. V shed 1 base, J shed 7 bases, and the junction held 5 bases outside the gene matches. The germline V gene encodes CDR1 WSHSY and CDR2 SAAADI. This CDR3 region has 16 residues. CDR3: CASSEFGQGAGGELFF. DNA for the CDR3: TGCGCCAGCAGTGAGTTTGGACAGGGGGCCGGCGGGGAGCTGTTTTTT.

This clonotype appeared a few times. The chain couples TRBV7-9 to TRBJ2-7; D remains ambiguous. The CDR3 consists of 13 residues. Germline values: CDR1 SEHNR, CDR2 FQNEAQ (reference sequence). V lost 5 bases and J 3 bases, leaving 11 bases between the germline ends. DNA for the CDR3: TGTGCCAGCAGCCCTGACGGATTCTACGAGCAGTACTTC. Translation gives CASSPDGFYEQYF.

This clonotype was seen at least ten times. The rearrangement joins TRBV5-1 to TRBJ2-1, with TRBD2 matching 8 bases. V lost 2 bases and J lost 10; bases outside the gene matches: 5. Germline assignment: CDR1 SGHRS and CDR2 YFSETQ. CDR3 length: 13 residues. The CDR3 protein is CASSFFREGEQFF. DNA of the CDR3: TGCGCCAGCAGCTTCTTTCGGGAGGGGGAGCAGTTCTTC.

The table lists this clonotype with many counts. The chain employs TRBV29-1 and TRBJ2-7, with 9 bases lining up with TRBD1. The CDR3 consists of 15 residues. V was pared by 3 bases and J by 6 bases, with 12 bases of the junction left unmatched. In germline, CDR1 is SQVTM, CDR2 ANQGSEA. CDR3 region: CSVETPGTGWSEQYF. CDR3 sequence (DNA): TGCAGCGTTGAGACCCCCGGGACAGGGTGGTCCGAGCAGTACTTC.

V is TRBV5-8 and J is TRBJ2-7; TRBD1 agrees at 10 bases. The CDR3 is 15 residues long. J gave up 9 bases and V 4 bases, and 13 bases lay outside the gene matches. CDR1 and CDR2 from the germline V gene are SGHTS and YDEGEE. Written as DNA, the CDR3 is TGTGCCAGCAGCCACGCCGGGACAGGGGCGTTAGGGCAGTACTTC. Residues: CASSHAGTGALGQYF.

A remark on this clonotype: A much larger clone lies one base from this, so it may be a read error. The rearrangement uses TRBV5-5 and TRBJ2-3, with D unresolved. The CDR3 is 16 residues long. The germline CDR1 and CDR2 sequences are SGHKS and YYEKEE (reference sequence). Here the CDR3 reads CTSIDARSRSTDTQYF. The CDR3, as DNA: TGTACCAGCATCGACGCCCGGTCCCGAAGCACAGATACGCAGTATTTT. Variable domain in full (rest from reference TRBV5-5 and TRBJ2-3): DAGVTQSPTHLIKTRGQQVTLRCSPISGHKSVSWYQQVLGQGPQFIFQYYEKEERGRGNFPDRFSARQFPNYSSELNVNALLLGDSALYLCTSIDARSRSTDTQYFGPGTRLTVL.

The chain is built from TRBV24-1 and TRBJ1-2; no clear D gene. CDR3 length equals 12 residues. CDR1 and CDR2 (germline): KGHDR, SFDVKD. Trimming removed 0 bases from V and 7 bases from J, with 5 bases in between. The CDR3 here is CATSDLGGGYTF. The CDR3 DNA follows: TGTGCCACCAGTGATTTGGGAGGTGGCTACACCTTC.

As to this clonotype: As the CDR3 is not closed by the conserved phenylalanine or tryptophan, this likely results from a read error. The DNA is left out, because the CDR3 cannot be placed on it with certainty; the CDR3 is given as TCRdb lists it. CDR3 sequence: CASSLEALSNIQYV. The chain employs TRBV11-2 and TRBJ2-4; the DNA was not compared with TRBD1, the D call given in the table. The CDR3 is 14 residues long, counting both termini. CDR1 and CDR2 from the germline V gene are SGHAT and FQNNGV.

This clonotype was seen only a few times. The CDR3 DNA is TGTGCCAGCAGTAACCCGGGACAGGGGTACTTTGTTCGGTGGCAAGAGACCCAGTACTTC. Translating gives CASSNPGQGYFVRWQETQYF. The chain links TRBV6-9 to TRBJ2-5; TRBD1 aligns across 10 bases. The CDR3 runs 20 residues. J lost 2 bases, V lost 5 bases, and 20 bases had no gene match. The germline V gene has CDR1 MNHGY and CDR2 SVAAGI.

Remarks on this clonotype: This clone may be a read error of a much larger clone one base away. V usage is TRBV11-2 and J usage is TRBJ2-3; a weak D match, TRBD1 (7 bases). Germline V gene sequence: CDR1 SGHAT, CDR2 FQNNGV. There are 16 residues in the CDR3. Deletions cut 3 bases from V and 4 bases from J, with 17 bases between. CDR3 in amino acids: CASSFYRGRGADTQYF. The CDR3 region has the DNA TGTGCCAGCAGCTTTTATAGGGGGCGCGGGGCAGATACGCAGTATTTT.

About this clonotype: It is likely a read error, because the conserved phenylalanine at the end of the CDR3 is missing. The chain recombines TRBV4-3 with TRBJ2-7; D call uncertain. From germline, CDR1 is LGHNA and CDR2 YSLEER. The CDR3 contains 16 residues. V was cut by 0 bases and J by 3 bases, with 15 bases left in between. CDR3 coding DNA: TGCGCCAGCAGCCAAGATCCTAGTAGGGTGATCTACGAGCAGTACTTA. This encodes CASSQDPSRVIYEQYL.

Note on this clonotype: A much bigger clone sits one base away, suggesting this may be a read error. The CDR3 reads CSVEDGRTYEQYF. The CDR3 DNA reads TGCAGCGTTGAAGACGGAAGGACCTACGAGCAGTACTTC. The V call is TRBV29-1, the J call TRBJ2-7; no clear D. The CDR3 extends over 13 amino acids. CDR1 is SQVTM and CDR2 is ANQGSEA in the germline V gene. Trimming took 0 bases from V and 2 from J, leaving 8 bases between them.

Regarding this clonotype: One base away lies a much larger clone, so this may be a sequencing read error. The chain uses TRBV12-3 or TRBV12-4 and TRBJ1-5; D may be TRBD1 (6 bases). CDR3 length: 13 residues. This CDR3 reads CDSTSDRYQPQHF. The CDR3 DNA follows: TGTGACAGTACCTCGGACAGATATCAGCCCCAGCATTTT.

V gene TRBV6-2 or TRBV6-3 combines with J gene TRBJ2-1, with 8 bases fitting TRBD2. V lost 7 bases to trimming and J lost 8 bases; unmatched junction nucleotides: 13. This CDR3 is built from 15 residues. Germline CDR1 is MNHEY and CDR2 is SVGEGT. The CDR3 nucleotides are TGTGCCAGCACTTATTTAAGCGGGAGTTGGGATGAGCAGTTCTTC. Protein sequence: CASTYLSGSWDEQFF.

In its sample, this clonotype was seen many times. The V gene is TRBV29-1, the J gene TRBJ2-7, with 8 bases fitting TRBD2. V lost 3 bases, J lost 0 bases, and 4 bases stayed unmatched. Germline V gene data show CDR1 as SQVTM and CDR2 as ANQGSEA. The CDR3 extends over 14 amino acids. CDR3 sequence: CSVDRSGSSYEQYF. The CDR3 DNA reads TGCAGCGTTGATCGGAGCGGGAGCTCCTACGAGCAGTACTTC.

This clonotype was observed at least ten times. This chain links TRBV29-1 with TRBJ2-1; D gene uncertain. CDR1 is SQVTM, CDR2 ANQGSEA, per germline. The V gene lost 4 bases and the J gene lost 4 bases, with 17 bases spanning the gap. This CDR3 spans 15 amino acids. CDR3 in amino acids: CSVVGLRTTYNEQFF. In DNA, the CDR3 is TGCAGCGTTGTGGGTTTGAGGACCACATACAATGAGCAGTTCTTC.

This clonotype was seen ten or more times. V gene TRBV19 combines with J gene TRBJ1-1; perhaps TRBD1 as D (6 bases). The germline CDR1 and CDR2 sequences are LNHDA and SQIVND (reference sequence). CDR3 length equals 12 residues. V lost 6 bases to trimming and J lost 9 bases, with 14 bases between them. Here the CDR3 reads CASRNRVNQAFF. CDR3 coding DNA: TGTGCCAGTAGGAACAGGGTGAACCAAGCTTTCTTT. Supplemented by reference TRBV19 and TRBJ1-1, the full variable domain reads DGGITQSPKYLFRKEGQNVTLSCEQNLNHDAMYWYRQDPGQGLRLIYYSQIVNDFQKGDIAEGYSVSREKKESFPLTVTSAQKNPTAFYLCASRNRVNQAFFGQGTRLTVV.

The chain employs TRBV6-2 or TRBV6-3 and TRBJ1-1; no reliable D call. Germline CDR1 and CDR2: MNHEY and SVGEGT. The CDR3 runs 13 residues. V lost 4 bases and J 4 bases, leaving 10 bases between the germline ends. CDR3 nucleotide sequence: TGTGCCAGCAGTTCCCGGCGGGGCACTGAAGCTTTCTTT. It is translated as CASSSRRGTEAFF.

V is TRBV5-1 and J is TRBJ2-3, with 7 nucleotides matching TRBD2. This CDR3 has 17 amino acids. Germline CDR1 is SGHRS and CDR2 is YFSETQ. V shed 4 bases, J shed 5 bases, and the junction held 16 bases outside the gene matches. The CDR3 loop is CASSRQVGTTYKDTQYF. DNA for the CDR3: TGCGCCAGCAGCCGGCAGGTTGGGACTACCTACAAAGATACGCAGTATTTT.

The rearrangement joins TRBV11-2 to TRBJ2-7, with TRBD1 identical over 8 bases. The germline CDR1 and CDR2 sequences are SGHAT and FQNNGV. The CDR3 is made up of 17 amino acids. J was trimmed by 0 bases and V by 11 bases; bases with no gene match: 18. CDR3 bases: TGTGCCGGCAACAATAGATTACAGGGGGGAAGCTCCTACGAGCAGTACTTC. Its translation is CAGNNRLQGGSSYEQYF.

V usage is TRBV11-3 and J usage is TRBJ1-1, with D perhaps TRBD1 (6 bases). This CDR3 region has 15 residues. Germline lookup yields CDR1 SGHNT and CDR2 YENEEA. The V end was cut by 4 bases, the J end by 4 bases, with 16 bases between. CDR3 sequence (DNA): TGTGCCAGCAGCTCGCCGGGACAAGGGAGCACTGAAGCTTTCTTT. As protein: CASSSPGQGSTEAFF.